Below are 26 T cell receptor beta chains sequenced from a single sample in a study of T-cell memory formation after mild COVID-19. A single record per CDR3 protein comes from TCRdb applying MiXCR to the 5' RACE reads. Altogether roughly 250,000 distinct CDR3 sequences are present, 16% being singletons, with the ten largest covering 20% to 25%. The sequencing input was PBMCs or a T cell subset sorted from them (not recorded which). The receptors originated from a man aged 18 to 30 who had mild COVID-19 (a few samples of this study predate the infection). Cell type and time point are not known.

This clonotype was observed a few times. The V call is TRBV7-2, the J call TRBJ2-1; D is perhaps TRBD1 or TRBD2 (6 bases each). In germline, CDR1 is SGHTA, CDR2 FQGNSA. The CDR3 consists of 15 residues. Trimming shortened V by 3 bases and J by 10 bases, and 19 bases separated the two germline ends. The CDR3 coding sequence is TGTGCCAGCAGCTTCCTATCGGGGGCCAGCAGGGAGCAGTTCTTC. Encoded protein: CASSFLSGASREQFF.

This clonotype was seen only a few times. The chain links TRBV5-1 to TRBJ1-2; unclear D gene. The CDR3 sequence is 13 residues long. Germline assignment: CDR1 SGHRS and CDR2 YFSETQ. V lost 3 bases and J lost 3, with 9 bases in between. CDR3 amino acids: CASSSLSDYGYTF. In DNA form, the CDR3 reads TGCGCCAGCAGCTCCTTATCCGACTATGGCTACACCTTC.

V usage is TRBV24-1 and J usage is TRBJ2-2, with 11 bases matching TRBD2. Unmatched junction bases numbered 3, after V lost 3 bases and J lost 4 bases. Per the germline V gene, CDR1 is KGHDR and CDR2 is SFDVKD. The CDR3 length is 16 residues. This chain's CDR3 is CATSDGTSGGTGELFF. In DNA form, the CDR3 reads TGTGCCACCAGTGATGGGACTAGCGGCGGCACCGGGGAGCTGTTTTTT.

The chain links TRBV20-1 to TRBJ1-2; 9 positions match TRBD1. In germline, CDR1 is DFQATT, CDR2 SNEGSKA (reference sequence). Trimming took 6 bases from V and 0 from J; bases not matched to a gene: 8. CDR3 length equals 15 residues. The CDR3 coding sequence is TGCAGTGCAATCATCCGGGACAGGGCTAACTATGGCTACACCTTC. Amino acid sequence: CSAIIRDRANYGYTF.

V and J are TRBV28 and TRBJ2-7; 11 bases line up with TRBD2. Germline trimming cut 3 bases from V and 3 bases from J; bases unmatched to any gene: 4. Per the germline V gene, CDR1 is MDHEN and CDR2 is SYDVKM. The CDR3 runs 15 residues. The CDR3 region has the DNA TGTGCCAGCAGTTTGGCGACTAGCGGGGACTACGAGCAGTACGTC. Its protein product is CASSLATSGDYEQYV.

The chain recombines TRBV6-4 with TRBJ2-3; perhaps TRBD2 as D (6 bases). Germline loops: CDR1 MRHNA, CDR2 SNTAGT. V lost 3 bases and J 2 bases, leaving 9 bases between the germline ends. The CDR3 totals 14 residues. The CDR3 loop reads CASSDGGTTDTQYF. Here the CDR3 DNA reads TGTGCCAGCAGTGATGGGGGGACCACAGATACGCAGTATTTT.

The rearrangement links TRBV20-1 to TRBJ1-4; D is ambiguous. Germline V CDR1 and CDR2: DFQATT, SNEGSKA (reference sequence). Trimming shortened V by 1 base and J by 0 bases, and 24 bases separated the two germline ends. CDR3 size: 20 residues. CDR3 sequence reads: CSARASISTTKGATNEKLFF. CDR3 DNA: TGCAGTGCTAGAGCCTCCATTTCGACCACAAAGGGAGCAACTAATGAAAAACTGTTTTTT.

The chain's CDR3 is CASRSPGTHTDTQYF. CDR3 coding DNA: TGTGCCAGCAGATCACCGGGAACACACACAGATACGCAGTATTTT. This chain links TRBV5-4 with TRBJ2-3, with a tentative D call TRBD2 (5 bases). This CDR3 has 15 residues. Germline assignment: CDR1 SGHNT and CDR2 YYREEE (reference sequence). Trimming removed 5 bases at V and 2 bases at J, with 15 bases between. Complete variable domain (other parts from reference TRBV5-4 and TRBJ2-3): ETGVTQSPTHLIKTRGQQVTLRCSSQSGHNTVSWYQQALGQGPQFIFQYYREEENGRGNFPPRFSGLQFPNYSSELNVNALELDDSALYLCASRSPGTHTDTQYFGPGTRLTVL.

The chain uses TRBV7-9 and TRBJ1-4; no clear D. Germline CDR1 SEHNR, CDR2 FQNEAQ (reference sequence). This CDR3 spans 14 amino acids. Trimming stripped 5 bases from V and 5 bases from J, with 12 bases between. For the CDR3, the DNA is TGTGCCAGCAGCCTGTTGGCCCTAAATGAAAAACTGTTTTTT. Its protein product is CASSLLALNEKLFF.

The V and J genes are TRBV3-1 and TRBJ1-2; 7 bases are shared with TRBD1. V dropped 4 bases and J dropped 4; count of bases not matched to a gene: 9. Germline CDR1 reads LGHDT; CDR2 reads YNNKEL (reference sequence). This CDR3 contains 15 residues. This chain's CDR3 is CASSPAPTGAYGYTF. The CDR3, as DNA: TGTGCCAGCAGCCCCGCCCCTACAGGGGCCTATGGCTACACCTTC.

The sample holds a few counts of this clonotype. This chain connects TRBV4-3 to TRBJ2-7; D is unclear. This CDR3 is built from 13 residues. CDR1 and CDR2 (germline): LGHNA, YSLEER. Trimming stripped 2 bases from V and 5 bases from J, with 10 bases between. CDR3 loop: CASSQFLGNEQYV. The CDR3 bases are TGCGCCAGCAGCCAATTTTTGGGAAACGAGCAGTACGTC.

Many counts were recorded for this clonotype. This chain connects TRBV5-1 to TRBJ1-6, with D maybe TRBD1 (5 bases). The CDR3 has 15 residues. Trimming shortened V by 2 bases and J by 7 bases, and 13 bases separated the two germline ends. Germline-derived CDR1 and CDR2 are SGHRS and YFSETQ. The DNA for the CDR3 is TGCGCCAGCAGCTTTTCCGGGACTGACAATTCACCCCTCCACTTT. Amino acids: CASSFSGTDNSPLHF.

The DNA for the CDR3 is TGTGCCAGCGGGACAGGGGACTACAATGAGCAGTTCTTC. It is translated as CASGTGDYNEQFF. J is TRBJ2-1 and V is TRBV12-3 or TRBV12-4; 10 bases fit TRBD1. There are 13 residues in the CDR3. Unmatched junction bases numbered 1, after V lost 8 bases and J lost 3 bases.

The chain combines TRBV7-6 with TRBJ1-3; D not certain. This CDR3 has 15 amino acids. The germline V gene has CDR1 SGHVS and CDR2 FNYEAQ. Deletions cut 5 bases from V and 0 bases from J, with 11 bases between. The CDR3 DNA follows: TGTGCCAGCAGCGAGGGCTCATCCTCTGGAAACACCATATATTTT. It codes for CASSEGSSSGNTIYF. Supplemented by reference TRBV7-6 and TRBJ1-3, the full variable domain reads GAGVSQSPRYKVTKRGQDVALRCDPISGHVSLYWYRQALGQGPEFLTYFNYEAQQDKSGLPNDRFSAERPEGSISTLTIQRTEQRDSAMYRCASSEGSSSGNTIYFGEGSWLTVV.

This clonotype has only a few counts. J is TRBJ1-5 and V is TRBV10-2, with unresolved D. The CDR3 is 14 residues long. V lost 5 bases to trimming and J lost 3 bases, with 11 bases between them. CDR1 is WSHSY, CDR2 SAAADI, per germline. The DNA for the CDR3 is TGCGCCAGCAGTCCTGAGGCGGTCAATCAGCCCCAGCATTTT. This translates into CASSPEAVNQPQHF.

The rearrangement uses TRBV29-1 and TRBJ2-1, with D possibly TRBD2 on 7 matching bases. Germline V gives CDR1 SQVTM, CDR2 ANQGSEA. The CDR3 runs to 17 residues. The ends were cut back, 2 bases at V and 3 bases at J, with 20 bases in the middle. CDR3 sequence: CSVEKRGRGAVYNEQFF. CDR3 DNA sequence: TGCAGCGTTGAAAAGCGTGGACGGGGGGCCGTCTACAATGAGCAGTTCTTC.

This clonotype occurred many times. The chain is built from TRBV11-2 and TRBJ2-1; D is perhaps TRBD1 (5 bases). Germline-derived CDR1 and CDR2 are SGHAT and FQNNGV. V lost 5 bases, J lost 7 bases, and 9 bases lay in between. This CDR3 contains 12 residues. This CDR3 is CASSLNRNEQFF. In DNA, the CDR3 is TGTGCCAGCAGCCTGAACAGGAATGAGCAGTTCTTC.

The V and J genes are TRBV7-8 and TRBJ2-5; D remains unclear. Germline lookup yields CDR1 SGHVS and CDR2 FQNEAQ. This CDR3 has 13 residues. The ends were cut back, 5 bases at V and 2 bases at J, with 9 bases in the middle. CDR3 residues: CASSTKRQETQYF. The CDR3 DNA is TGTGCCAGCAGCACAAAACGGCAAGAGACCCAGTACTTC. The full variable domain, with the rest looked up from reference TRBV7-8 and TRBJ2-5, is GAGVSQSPRYKVAKRGQDVALRCDPISGHVSLFWYQQALGQGPEFLTYFQNEAQLDKSGLPSDRFFAERPEGSVSTLKIQRTQQEDSAVYLCASSTKRQETQYFGPGTRLLVL.

The J gene is TRBJ2-2, the V gene TRBV29-1; 11 positions match TRBD1. The CDR3 is 14 residues long. Germline CDR1 and CDR2: SQVTM and ANQGSEA. V gave up 5 bases and J gave up 7 bases; unmatched junction bases: 6. CDR3 sequence reads: CSVPGQGEDGELFF. The CDR3 DNA follows: TGCAGCGTTCCGGGACAGGGGGAGGACGGGGAGCTGTTTTTT.

For this clonotype: The junction departs from the called germline gene at one end, perhaps through a read error. The gene calls are TRBV27 and TRBJ2-3, with 14 bases matching TRBD2. This CDR3 contains 16 residues. CDR1 and CDR2 from the germline V gene are MNHEY and SMNVEV (reference sequence). The CDR3 DNA is TGTGCCAGCAGTTTGACTAGCGGGGGGGCCTCGGATACGCACTATTTT. Translated: CASSLTSGGASDTHYF.

This clonotype was picked up a small number of times. The V gene is TRBV9, the J gene TRBJ2-3; 7 bases are a match to TRBD1. V trimming: 2 bases; J trimming: 4 bases; junction bases outside the gene matches: 4. Germline CDR1 SGDLS, CDR2 YYNGEE. The CDR3 contains 14 residues. The CDR3 DNA is TGTGCCAGCAGCGTGACAGGGCGCCCAGATACGCAGTATTTT. Protein product: CASSVTGRPDTQYF.

This CDR3 reads CASSWDSNNEQFF. The CDR3 region has the DNA TGCGCCAGCAGCTGGGACAGTAACAATGAGCAGTTCTTC. The J gene is TRBJ2-1, the V gene TRBV5-1, with 7 nucleotides matching TRBD1. V dropped 3 bases and J dropped 5; count of bases not matched to a gene: 2. CDR1 is SGHRS, CDR2 YFSETQ, per germline. The CDR3 consists of 13 residues.

This clonotype was counted a few times. The genes are TRBV5-1 and TRBJ2-7, with D uncertain. The V gene's germline CDR1 is SGHRS and CDR2 YFSETQ. Trimming pared 4 bases from V and 6 bases from J, leaving 17 bases between. The CDR3 is made up of 14 amino acids. The CDR3 sequence is CASSLSRVVGEQYF. The CDR3 bases are TGCGCCAGCAGCCTGAGTCGGGTGGTGGGCGAGCAGTACTTC.

This clonotype was seen ten or more times. The chain uses TRBV6-5 and TRBJ1-6; TRBD1 might be the D (5 bases). Germline V gene lookup returns CDR1 MNHEY and CDR2 SVGAGI. The CDR3 is 14 amino acids. V lost 6 bases, J lost 5 bases, and 11 bases lay in between. CDR3 residues: CASRPGRDNSPLHF. CDR3 DNA sequence: TGTGCCAGCAGACCGGGACGGGATAATTCACCCCTCCACTTT.

Only a few counts were recorded for this clonotype. The rearrangement uses TRBV12-3 or TRBV12-4 and TRBJ2-2, with D hard to call. The CDR3 has 14 amino acids. V was shortened by 1 base and J by 4 bases, with 7 bases between the two germline ends. Here the CDR3 DNA reads TGTGCCAGCAGTTTAGAACATCTCACCGGGGAGCTGTTTTTT. Translation gives CASSLEHLTGELFF.

The J gene is TRBJ2-5, the V gene TRBV21-1. TRBV21-1 is a listed pseudogene. The CDR3 sequence is 13 residues long. Written as DNA, the CDR3 is TGTGCCAGCAGGGAATTATTCCAAGAGACCCAGTACTTC. This codes for CASRELFQETQYF.